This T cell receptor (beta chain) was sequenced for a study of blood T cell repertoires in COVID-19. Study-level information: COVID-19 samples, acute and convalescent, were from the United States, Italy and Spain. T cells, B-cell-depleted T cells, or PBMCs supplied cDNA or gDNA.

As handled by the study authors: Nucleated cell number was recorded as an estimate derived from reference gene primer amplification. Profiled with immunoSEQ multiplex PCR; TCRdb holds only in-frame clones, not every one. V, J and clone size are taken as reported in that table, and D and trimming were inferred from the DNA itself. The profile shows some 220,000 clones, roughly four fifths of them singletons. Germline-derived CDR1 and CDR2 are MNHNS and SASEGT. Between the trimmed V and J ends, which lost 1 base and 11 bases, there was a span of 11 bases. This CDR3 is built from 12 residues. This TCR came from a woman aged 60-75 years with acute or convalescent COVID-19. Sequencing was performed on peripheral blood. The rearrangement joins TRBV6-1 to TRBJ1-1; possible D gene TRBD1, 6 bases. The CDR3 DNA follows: TGTGCCAGCAGTGAAGGACAGGTGCTGGCTTTCTTT. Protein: CASSEGQVLAFF.